The source of this T cell receptor (beta chain) is a study of T and B cells in COVID-19 patients. Across the study: In the active-infection cohort, about 90% of the roughly 20 patients had comorbidities linked to unfavorable COVID-19 outcome.

CDR3 size: 14 residues. Per the germline V gene, CDR1 is SGHRS and CDR2 is YFSETQ. Trimming took 4 bases from V and 8 from J; bases not matched to a gene: 9. Study-level results: Highly clonal in active COVID-19, TRB repertoires exceeded healthy-donor diversity and richness at recovery. No sequencing was yet done of CD4+, regulatory or CD8+ subsets, or of SARS-CoV-2-responsive or tetramer+ sorted cells. Early severe-case samples and blood from mildly ill patients during symptoms were in short supply.

Multiplex PCR with BIOMED2 TRB-A/B primer pools amplified TRB rearrangements. TCRdb re-called the multiplex PCR reads with MiXCR, one entry per CDR3 protein. In the table there are about 20,000 distinct CDR3 sequences, roughly 29% of which are singletons. Each TRB amplification used about 220-500 ng of genomic DNA from blood. This clonotype was counted only a few times. Its antigen is as yet unknown. Sequencing used blood. V gene TRBV5-1 combines with J gene TRBJ2-1; 7 bases are a match to TRBD2. The sequence was obtained from a human donor who had recovered from COVID-19. CDR3 residues: CASSATSLGYEQFF. CDR3 DNA sequence: TGCGCCAGCAGCGCGACTAGCCTGGGGTATGAGCAGTTCTTC.